The rows below give T cell receptor beta chains drawn from one sample of a study of blood T cell repertoires in COVID-19. The repertoire was sequenced with immunoSEQ multiplex PCR; TCRdb's copy has only in-frame clones and lacks some. The sample records 97,000 or so clones, around 86% being singletons. The source material was peripheral blood. Receptor source: a man aged 50 to 60 with active or convalescent COVID-19. Each CDR3 is given with its conserved first and last residue. The D gene is left open where the match is weak. The listing skips clone size in some rows; elsewhere it reads once, few, many or a size class.

v_call	d_call	clone_size	j_call	cdr3_nt	cdr3_aa
TRBV7-2	TRBD1	.	TRBJ2-1	TGTGCCAGCAGCTTAGCGAGGGGACAGGAGCAGTTCTTC	CASSLARGQEQFF
TRBV10-1	.	.	TRBJ1-1	TGCGCCAGCAGTTTGACACAGAACACTGAAGCTTTCTTT	CASSLTQNTEAFF
TRBV6-2/TRBV6-3	.	.	TRBJ1-2	TGTGCCAGCAGCCCCGGGGGTTTTACTAACTATGGCTACACCTTC	CASSPGGFTNYGYTF
TRBV7-2	.	.	TRBJ1-6	TGTGCCAGCAGCTTAGGGCAGGCTTATAATTCACCCCTCCACTTT	CASSLGQAYNSPLHF
TRBV7-2	TRBD1	.	TRBJ2-7	TGTGCCAGCAGCTTATTCGGACAGGGTTACGAGCAGTACTTC	CASSLFGQGYEQYF
TRBV4-3	.	.	TRBJ2-2	TGCGCCAGCAGTCGACTAGCGAACACCGGGGAGCTGTTTTTT	CASSRLANTGELFF
TRBV5-1	TRBD1	.	TRBJ1-1	TGCGCCAGCAGCCCCCGACAGGGATCAGACACTGAAGCTTTCTTT	CASSPRQGSDTEAFF
TRBV7-2	.	.	TRBJ2-5	TGTGCCAGCAGCCCCGTAAGCGGAACTCAAGGGACCCAGTACTTC	CASSPVSGTQGTQYF
TRBV4-3	TRBD1	few	TRBJ2-7	TGCGCCAGCAGCCATTCCGGGACAGGGGAATCCTACGAGCAGTACTTC	CASSHSGTGESYEQYF
TRBV28	.	once	TRBJ2-2	TGTGCCAGCAGTTTTTCCGCCTATGCGAACACCGGGGAGCTGTTTTTT	CASSFSAYANTGELFF
TRBV6-6	TRBD1	once	TRBJ2-7	TGTGCCAGCTCCTTACCGTCCGGGACAGGAGCAAACGAGCAGTACTTC	CASSLPSGTGANEQYF
TRBV27	.	.	TRBJ2-7	TGTGCCAGCAGTTCGGGACTGCTAGCCTACGAGCAGTACTTC	CASSSGLLAYEQYF
TRBV5-4	TRBD1	.	TRBJ1-3	TGTGCCAGCAGCTCTGGGACAGGGGCTGGAAACACCATATATTTT	CASSSGTGAGNTIYF
TRBV2	TRBD2	.	TRBJ2-3	TGTGCCAGCAGACCTTCTAGCGGGGGGCGAGCAGATACGCAGTATTTT	CASRPSSGGRADTQYF
TRBV6-5	TRBD2	.	TRBJ2-5	TGTGCCAGCAGTTACTCGAAAGCGGGACGACAAGAGACCCAGTACTTC	CASSYSKAGRQETQYF